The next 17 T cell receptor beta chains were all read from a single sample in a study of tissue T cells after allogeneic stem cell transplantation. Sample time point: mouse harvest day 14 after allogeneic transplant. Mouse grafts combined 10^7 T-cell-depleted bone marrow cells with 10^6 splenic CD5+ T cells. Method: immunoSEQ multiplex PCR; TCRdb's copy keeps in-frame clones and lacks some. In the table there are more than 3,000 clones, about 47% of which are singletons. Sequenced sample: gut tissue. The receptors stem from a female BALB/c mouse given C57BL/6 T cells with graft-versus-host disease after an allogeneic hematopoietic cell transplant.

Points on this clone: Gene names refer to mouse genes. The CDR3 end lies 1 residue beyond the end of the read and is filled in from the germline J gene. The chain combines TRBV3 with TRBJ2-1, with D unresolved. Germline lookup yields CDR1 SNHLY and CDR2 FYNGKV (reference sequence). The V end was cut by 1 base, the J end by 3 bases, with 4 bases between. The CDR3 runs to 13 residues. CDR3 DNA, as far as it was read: TGTGCCAGCAGCTTAGGGGGCTATGCTGAGCAGTTC. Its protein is CASSLGGYAEQF. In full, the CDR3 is CASSLGGYAEQFF.

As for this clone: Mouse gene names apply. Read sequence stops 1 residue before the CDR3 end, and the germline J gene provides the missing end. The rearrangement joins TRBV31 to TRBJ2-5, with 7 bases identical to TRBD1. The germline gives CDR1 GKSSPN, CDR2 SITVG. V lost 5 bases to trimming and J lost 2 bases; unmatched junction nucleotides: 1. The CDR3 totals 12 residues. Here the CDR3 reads CAWWDSQDTQYF. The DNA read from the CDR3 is TGTGCCTGGTGGGACAGCCAAGACACCCAGTAC.

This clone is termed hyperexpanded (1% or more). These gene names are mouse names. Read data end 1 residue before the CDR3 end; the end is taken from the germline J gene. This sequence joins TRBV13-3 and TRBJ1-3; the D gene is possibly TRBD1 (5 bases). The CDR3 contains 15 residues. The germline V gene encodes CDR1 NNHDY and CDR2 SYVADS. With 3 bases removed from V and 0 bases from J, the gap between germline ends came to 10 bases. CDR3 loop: CASSGGSHSGNTLYF. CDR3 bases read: TGTGCCAGCAGTGGGGGGTCCCATTCTGGAAATACGCTCTAT.

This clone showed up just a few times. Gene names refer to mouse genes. The CDR3 is CASSLELGNAEQFF. The CDR3 bases that were read are TGTGCCAGCAGCTTAGAGCTGGGGAATGCTGAGCAGTTC. This chain uses TRBV3 with TRBJ2-1; tentative D call: TRBD2 (6 bases). The read comes to an end 1 residue before the CDR3 does, leaving the germline J gene to fill in the end. Germline CDR1 is SNHLY and CDR2 is FYNGKV (reference sequence). Trimming stripped 1 base from V and 5 bases from J, with 9 bases between. This CDR3 spans 14 amino acids.

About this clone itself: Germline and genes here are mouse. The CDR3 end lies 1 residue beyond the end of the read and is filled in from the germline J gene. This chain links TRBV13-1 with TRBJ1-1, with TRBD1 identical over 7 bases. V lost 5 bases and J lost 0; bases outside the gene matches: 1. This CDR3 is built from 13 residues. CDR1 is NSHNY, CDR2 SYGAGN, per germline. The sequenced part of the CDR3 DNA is TGTGCCAGCAGGGGACAGACAAACACAGAAGTCTTC. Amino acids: CASRGQTNTEVF. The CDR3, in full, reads CASRGQTNTEVFF.

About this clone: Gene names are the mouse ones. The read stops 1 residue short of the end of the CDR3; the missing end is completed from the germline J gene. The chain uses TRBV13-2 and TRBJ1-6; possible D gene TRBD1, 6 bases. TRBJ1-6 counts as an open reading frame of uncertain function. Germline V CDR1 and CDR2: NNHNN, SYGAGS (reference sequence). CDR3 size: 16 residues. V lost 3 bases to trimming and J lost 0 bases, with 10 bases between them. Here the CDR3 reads CASGGQTGSYNSPLYF. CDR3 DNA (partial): TGTGCCAGCGGTGGGCAGACAGGTTCCTATAATTCGCCCCTCTAC.

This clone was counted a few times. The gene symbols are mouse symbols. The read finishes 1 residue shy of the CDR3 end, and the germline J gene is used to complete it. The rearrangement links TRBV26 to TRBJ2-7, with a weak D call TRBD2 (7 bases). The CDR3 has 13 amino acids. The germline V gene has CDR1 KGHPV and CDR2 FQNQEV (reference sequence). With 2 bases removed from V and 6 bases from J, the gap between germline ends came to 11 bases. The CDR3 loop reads CASSLGGRSEQYF. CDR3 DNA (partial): TGTGCCAGCAGTCTGGGGGGGCGAAGTGAACAGTAC.

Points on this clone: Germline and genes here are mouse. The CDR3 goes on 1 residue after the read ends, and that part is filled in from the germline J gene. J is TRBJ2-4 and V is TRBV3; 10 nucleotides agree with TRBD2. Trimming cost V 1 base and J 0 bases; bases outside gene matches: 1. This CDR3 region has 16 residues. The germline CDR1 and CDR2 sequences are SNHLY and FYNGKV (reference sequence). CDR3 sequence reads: CASSLELGGSQNTLYF. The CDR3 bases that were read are TGTGCCAGCAGCTTAGAACTGGGGGGGAGTCAAAACACCTTGTAC.

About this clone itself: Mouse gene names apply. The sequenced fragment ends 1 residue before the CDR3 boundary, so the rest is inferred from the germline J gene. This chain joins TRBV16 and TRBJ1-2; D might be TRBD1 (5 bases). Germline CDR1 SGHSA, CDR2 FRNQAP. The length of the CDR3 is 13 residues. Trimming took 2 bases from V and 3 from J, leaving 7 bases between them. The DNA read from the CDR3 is TGTGCAAGCAGCTTAAGAGGGGACTCCGACTACACC. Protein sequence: CASSLRGDSDYT. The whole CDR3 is CASSLRGDSDYTF. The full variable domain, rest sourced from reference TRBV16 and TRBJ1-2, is NAGVIQTPRHKVTGKGQEATLWCEPISGHSAVFWYRQTIVQGLEFLTYFRNQAPIDDSGMPKERFSAQMPNQSHSTLKIQSTQPQDSAVYLCASSLRGDSDYTFGSGTRLLVI.

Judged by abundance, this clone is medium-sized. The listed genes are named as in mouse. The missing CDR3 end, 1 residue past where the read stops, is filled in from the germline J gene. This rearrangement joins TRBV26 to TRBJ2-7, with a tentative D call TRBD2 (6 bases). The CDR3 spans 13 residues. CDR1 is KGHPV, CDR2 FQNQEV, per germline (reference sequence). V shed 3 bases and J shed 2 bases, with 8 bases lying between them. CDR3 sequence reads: CASSLSGAYEQYF. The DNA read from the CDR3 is TGTGCCAGCAGTCTCTCTGGGGCCTATGAACAGTAC. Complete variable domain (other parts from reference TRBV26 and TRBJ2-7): NSKVIQTPRYLVKGQGQKAKMRCIPEKGHPVVFWYQQNKNNEFKFLINFQNQEVLQQIDMTEKRFSAECPSNSPCSLEIQSSEAGDSALYLCASSLSGAYEQYFGPGTRLTVL.

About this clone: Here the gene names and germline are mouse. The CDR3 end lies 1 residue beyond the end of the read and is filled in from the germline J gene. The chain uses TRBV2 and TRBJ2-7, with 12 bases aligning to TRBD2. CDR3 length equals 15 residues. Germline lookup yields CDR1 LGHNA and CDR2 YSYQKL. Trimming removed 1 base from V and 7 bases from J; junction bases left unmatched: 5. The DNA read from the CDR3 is TGTGCCAGCAGCCAAGGACTGGGGGGGCCGGGGGAACAGTAC. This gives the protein CASSQGLGGPGEQY. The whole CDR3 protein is CASSQGLGGPGEQYF.

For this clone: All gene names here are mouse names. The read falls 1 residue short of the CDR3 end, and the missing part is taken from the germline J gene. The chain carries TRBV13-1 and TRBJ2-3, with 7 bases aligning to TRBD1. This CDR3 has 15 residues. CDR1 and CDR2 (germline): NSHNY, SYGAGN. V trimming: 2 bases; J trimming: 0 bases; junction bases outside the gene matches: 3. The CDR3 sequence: CASSEDRTSAETLYF. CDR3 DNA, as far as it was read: TGTGCCAGCAGTGAGGACAGGACTAGTGCAGAAACGCTGTAT.

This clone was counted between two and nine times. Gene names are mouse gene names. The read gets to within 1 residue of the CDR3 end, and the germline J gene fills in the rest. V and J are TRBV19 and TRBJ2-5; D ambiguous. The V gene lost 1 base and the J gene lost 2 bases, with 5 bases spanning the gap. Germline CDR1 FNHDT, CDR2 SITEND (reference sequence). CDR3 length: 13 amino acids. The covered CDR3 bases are TGTGCCAGCAGTATACGGGGCCAAGACACCCAGTAC. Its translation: CASSIRGQDTQY. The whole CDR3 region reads CASSIRGQDTQYF. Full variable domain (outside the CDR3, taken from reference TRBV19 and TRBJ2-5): GGIITQTPKFLIGQEGQKLTLKCQQNFNHDTMYWYRQDSGKGLRLIYYSITENDLQKGDLSEGYDASREKKSSFSLTVTSAQKNEMAVFLCASSIRGQDTQYFGPGTRLLVL.

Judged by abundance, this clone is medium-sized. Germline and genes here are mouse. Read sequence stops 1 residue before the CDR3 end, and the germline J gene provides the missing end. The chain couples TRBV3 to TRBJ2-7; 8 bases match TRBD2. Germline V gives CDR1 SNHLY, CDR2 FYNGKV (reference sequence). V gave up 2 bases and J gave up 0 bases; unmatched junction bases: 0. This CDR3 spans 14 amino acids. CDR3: CASSLLGGSYEQYF. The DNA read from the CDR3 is TGTGCCAGCAGCTTACTGGGGGGCTCCTATGAACAGTAC.

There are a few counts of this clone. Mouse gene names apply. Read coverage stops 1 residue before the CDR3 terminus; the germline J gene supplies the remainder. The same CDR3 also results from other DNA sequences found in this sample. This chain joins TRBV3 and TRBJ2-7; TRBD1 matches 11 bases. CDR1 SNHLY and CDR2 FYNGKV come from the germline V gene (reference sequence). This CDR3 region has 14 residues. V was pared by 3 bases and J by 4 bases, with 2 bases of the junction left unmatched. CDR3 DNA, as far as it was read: TGTGCCAGCAGCTTCGGGACAGGGGGATATGAACAGTAC. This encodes CASSFGTGGYEQY. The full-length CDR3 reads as CASSFGTGGYEQYF.

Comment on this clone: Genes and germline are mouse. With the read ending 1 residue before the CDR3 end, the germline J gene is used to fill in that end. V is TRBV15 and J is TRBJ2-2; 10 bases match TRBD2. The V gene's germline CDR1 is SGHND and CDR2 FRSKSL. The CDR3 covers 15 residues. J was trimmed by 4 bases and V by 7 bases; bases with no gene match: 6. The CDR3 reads CASNLGGRGTGQLYF. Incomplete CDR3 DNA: TGTGCCAGCAACCTGGGGGGGCGCGGCACCGGGCAGCTCTAC. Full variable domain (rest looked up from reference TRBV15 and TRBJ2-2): DAGVTQTPRHEVAEKGQTIILKCEPVSGHNDLFWYRQTKIQGLELLSYFRSKSLMEDGGAFKDRFKAEMLNSSFSTLKIQPTEPKDSAVYLCASNLGGRGTGQLYFGEGSKLTVL.

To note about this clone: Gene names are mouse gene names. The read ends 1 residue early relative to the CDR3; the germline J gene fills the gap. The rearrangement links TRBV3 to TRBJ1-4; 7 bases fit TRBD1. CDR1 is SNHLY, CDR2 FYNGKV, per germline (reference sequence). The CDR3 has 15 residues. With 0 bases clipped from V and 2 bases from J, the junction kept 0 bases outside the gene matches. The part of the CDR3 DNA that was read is TGTGCCAGCAGCTTAGCAGGGGGCTCCAACGAAAGATTATTT. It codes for CASSLAGGSNERLF. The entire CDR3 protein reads CASSLAGGSNERLFF.